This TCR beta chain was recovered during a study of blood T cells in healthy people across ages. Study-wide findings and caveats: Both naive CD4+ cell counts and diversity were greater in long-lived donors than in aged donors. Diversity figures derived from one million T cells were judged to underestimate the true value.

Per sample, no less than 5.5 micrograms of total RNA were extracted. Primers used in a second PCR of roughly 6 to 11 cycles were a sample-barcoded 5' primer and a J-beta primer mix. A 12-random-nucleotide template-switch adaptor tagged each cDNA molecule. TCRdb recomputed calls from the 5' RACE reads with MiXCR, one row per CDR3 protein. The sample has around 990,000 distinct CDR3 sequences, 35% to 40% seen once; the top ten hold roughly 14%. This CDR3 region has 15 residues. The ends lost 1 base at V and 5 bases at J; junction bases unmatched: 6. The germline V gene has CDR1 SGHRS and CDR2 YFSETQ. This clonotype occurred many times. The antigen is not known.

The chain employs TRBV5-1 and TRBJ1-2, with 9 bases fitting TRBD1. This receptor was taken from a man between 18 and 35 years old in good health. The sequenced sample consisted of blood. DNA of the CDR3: TGCGCCAGCAGCTTGTCCTATGGGACAGGGTATGGCTACACCTTC. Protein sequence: CASSLSYGTGYGYTF.